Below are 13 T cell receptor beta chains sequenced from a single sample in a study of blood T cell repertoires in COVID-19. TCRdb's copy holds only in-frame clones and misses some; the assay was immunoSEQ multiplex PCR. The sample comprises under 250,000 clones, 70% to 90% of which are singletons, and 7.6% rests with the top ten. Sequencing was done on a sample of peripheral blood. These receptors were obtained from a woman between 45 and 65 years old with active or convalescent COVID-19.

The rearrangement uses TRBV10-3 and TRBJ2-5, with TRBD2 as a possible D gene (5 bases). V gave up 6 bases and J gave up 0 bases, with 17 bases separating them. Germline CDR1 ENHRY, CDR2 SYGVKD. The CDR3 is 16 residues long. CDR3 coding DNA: TGTGCCATCAGGCTCTCACTAGGTCCTCACCAAGAGACCCAGTACTTC. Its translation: CAIRLSLGPHQETQYF.

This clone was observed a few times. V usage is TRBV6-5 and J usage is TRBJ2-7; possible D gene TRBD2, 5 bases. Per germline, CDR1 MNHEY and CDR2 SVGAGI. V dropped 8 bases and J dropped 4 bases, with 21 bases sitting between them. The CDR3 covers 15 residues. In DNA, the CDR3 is TGTGCCAGCGCACGTCTAGAGGTCGGGGATTACGAGCAGTACTTC. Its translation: CASARLEVGDYEQYF.

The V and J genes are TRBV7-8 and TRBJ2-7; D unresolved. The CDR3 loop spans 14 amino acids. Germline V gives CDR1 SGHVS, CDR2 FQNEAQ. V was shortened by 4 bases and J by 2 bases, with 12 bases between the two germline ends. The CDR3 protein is CASSSLLVPYEQYV. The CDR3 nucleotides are TGTGCCAGCAGCTCCCTACTCGTACCCTACGAGCAGTACGTC.

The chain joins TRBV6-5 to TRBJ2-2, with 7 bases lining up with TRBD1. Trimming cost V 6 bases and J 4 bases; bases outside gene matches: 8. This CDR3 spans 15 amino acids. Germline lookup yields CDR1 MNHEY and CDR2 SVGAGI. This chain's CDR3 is CASRPGGSSTGELFF. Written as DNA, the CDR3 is TGTGCCAGCAGACCAGGGGGATCCTCCACCGGGGAGCTGTTTTTT.

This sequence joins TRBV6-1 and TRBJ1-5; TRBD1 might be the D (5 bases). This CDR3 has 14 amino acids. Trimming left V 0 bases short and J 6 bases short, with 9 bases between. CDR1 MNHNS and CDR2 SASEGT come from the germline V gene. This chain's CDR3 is CASSEAGRGQPQHF. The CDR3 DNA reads TGTGCCAGCAGTGAAGCGGGGCGAGGTCAGCCCCAGCATTTT.

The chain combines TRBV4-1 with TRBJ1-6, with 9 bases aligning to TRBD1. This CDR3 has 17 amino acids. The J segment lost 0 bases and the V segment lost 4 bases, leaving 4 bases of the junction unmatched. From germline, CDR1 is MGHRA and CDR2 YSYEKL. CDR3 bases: TGCGCCAGCAGCCTCGGACAGGGGAGCTCCTATAATTCACCCCTCCACTTT. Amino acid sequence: CASSLGQGSSYNSPLHF.

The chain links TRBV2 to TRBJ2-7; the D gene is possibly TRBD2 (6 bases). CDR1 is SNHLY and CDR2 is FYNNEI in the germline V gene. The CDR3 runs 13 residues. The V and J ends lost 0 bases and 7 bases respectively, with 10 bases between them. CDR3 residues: CASSEALGREQYF. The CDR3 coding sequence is TGTGCCAGCAGTGAAGCGCTAGGGAGGGAGCAGTACTTC.

The CDR3 sequence: CASSPLAAPYNEQFF. The DNA for the CDR3 is TGTGCCAGCAGCCCTCTAGCGGCCCCTTACAATGAGCAGTTCTTC. This chain uses TRBV7-3 with TRBJ2-1; 7 bases are shared with TRBD2. The CDR3 runs to 15 residues. V dropped 5 bases and J dropped 4; count of bases not matched to a gene: 8. Per the germline V gene, CDR1 is SGHTA and CDR2 is FQGTGA.

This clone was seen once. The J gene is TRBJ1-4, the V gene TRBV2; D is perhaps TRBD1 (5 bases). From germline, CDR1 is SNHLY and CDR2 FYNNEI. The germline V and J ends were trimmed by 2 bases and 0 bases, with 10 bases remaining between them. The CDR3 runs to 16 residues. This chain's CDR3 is CASSEQGGATNEKLFF. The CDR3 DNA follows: TGTGCCAGCAGTGAACAGGGTGGTGCAACTAATGAAAAACTGTTTTTT. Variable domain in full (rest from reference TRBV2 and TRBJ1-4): EPEVTQTPSHQVTQMGQEVILRCVPISNHLYFYWYRQILGQKVEFLVSFYNNEISEKSEIFDDQFSVERPDGSNFTLKIRSTKLEDSAMYFCASSEQGGATNEKLFFGSGTQLSVL.

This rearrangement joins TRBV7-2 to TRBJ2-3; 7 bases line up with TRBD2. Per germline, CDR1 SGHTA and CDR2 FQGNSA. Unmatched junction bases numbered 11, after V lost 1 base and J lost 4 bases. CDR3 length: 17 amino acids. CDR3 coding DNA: TGTGCCAGCAGCTTAGTGGTATTTGGGGGAGGGGCAGATACGCAGTATTTT. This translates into CASSLVVFGGGADTQYF.

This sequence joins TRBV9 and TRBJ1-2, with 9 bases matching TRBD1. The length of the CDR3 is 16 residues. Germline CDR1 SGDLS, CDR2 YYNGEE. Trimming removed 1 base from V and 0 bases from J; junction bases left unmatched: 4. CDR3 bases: TGTGCCAGCAGCGTATTGACAGGGGGGACTAACTATGGCTACACCTTC. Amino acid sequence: CASSVLTGGTNYGYTF.

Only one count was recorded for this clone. CDR3 sequence: CASSFRLRTQETQYF. CDR3 in DNA: TGTGCCAGCAGCTTTCGACTACGCACTCAAGAGACCCAGTACTTC. The V call is TRBV5-4, the J call TRBJ2-5; D is perhaps TRBD2 (5 bases). Trimming removed 2 bases from V and 2 bases from J, with 13 bases in between. The V gene's germline CDR1 is SGHNT and CDR2 YYREEE (reference sequence). The CDR3 extends over 15 amino acids. The variable domain in full, completed from reference TRBV5-4 and TRBJ2-5, reads ETGVTQSPTHLIKTRGQQVTLRCSSQSGHNTVSWYQQALGQGPQFIFQYYREEENGRGNFPPRFSGLQFPNYSSELNVNALELDDSALYLCASSFRLRTQETQYFGPGTRLLVL.

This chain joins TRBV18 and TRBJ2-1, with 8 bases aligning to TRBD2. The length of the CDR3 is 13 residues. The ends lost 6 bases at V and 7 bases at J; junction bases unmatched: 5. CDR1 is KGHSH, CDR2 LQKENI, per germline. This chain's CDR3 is CASSDSSGNEQFF. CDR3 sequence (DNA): TGTGCCAGCTCGGATTCTAGCGGGAATGAGCAGTTCTTC.